This T cell receptor (beta chain) was documented in a study of T cells in Graves' hyperthyroidism and ophthalmopathy. The length of the CDR3 is 14 residues. Germline V gene data show CDR1 as SQVTM and CDR2 as ANQGSEA. Trimming cost V 0 bases and J 9 bases; bases outside gene matches: 8. Ten or more counts support this clonotype. TCR beta CDR3 sequences were amplified from RNA transcripts. Primed by the HTBI set, a first-round RT-PCR was run on the TCR CDR3. A single record per CDR3 protein comes from TCRdb applying MiXCR to the multiplex PCR reads. The sample comprises 560,000 or so distinct CDR3 sequences, more than 45% of which are singletons, and 8% to 8.5% rests with the top ten. Patients were aged 18 to 65, had disease duration under 2 months, and had newly diagnosed hyperthyroidism.

Sample: peripheral blood or thyroid tissue (not recorded which). This chain links TRBV29-1 with TRBJ1-2; the match to TRBD1 covers 9 bases. The sequence was obtained from a woman between 18 and 30 years old with Graves' hyperthyroidism. CDR3 residues: CSVEDPGQGLSYTF. The DNA of the CDR3 is TGCAGCGTTGAAGATCCGGGACAGGGACTGAGCTACACCTTC. Using reference TRBV29-1 and TRBJ1-2 for the parts outside the CDR3, the full variable domain is SAVISQKPSRDICQRGTSLTIQCQVDSQVTMMFWYRQQPGQSLTLIATANQGSEATYESGFVIDKFPISRPNLTFSTLTVSNMSPEDSSIYLCSVEDPGQGLSYTFGSGTRLTVV.